This entry lists 10 T cell receptor beta chains sequenced from one sample in a study of T cell repertoires in cytomegalovirus infection. TCRdb reprocessed the reads with MiXCR, giving one entry per CDR3 protein. The profile covers about 52,000 distinct CDR3 sequences, with roughly 21% appearing a single time and 80% taken by the ten largest. No antigen has been identified for these receptors. Sample: CD8+ T cells from cultured PBMCs, taken from culture after CMV antigen stimulation. The receptors derive from a human donor in good health (CMV status not recorded). Some clones in this sample may be carry-over from other donors' samples.

This clonotype was recorded at least ten times. V is TRBV7-2 and J is TRBJ2-3, with 10 bases matching TRBD2. Germline V gives CDR1 SGHTA, CDR2 FQGNSA. This CDR3 has 16 residues. V was clipped by 5 bases and J by 2 bases; unmatched bases: 7. Written as DNA, the CDR3 is TGTGCCAGCAGCCCCCACGGACTAGCGGTCACAGATACGCAGTATTTT. Protein product: CASSPHGLAVTDTQYF.

This clonotype occurred a few times. The chain employs TRBV7-9 and TRBJ2-1; D is unresolved. This CDR3 contains 11 residues. Germline assignment: CDR1 SEHNR and CDR2 FQNEAQ (reference sequence). Trimming took 5 bases from V and 10 from J, leaving 9 bases between them. The CDR3 coding sequence is TGTGCCAGCAGCCTTAGCTTGGAGCAGTTCTTC. Protein: CASSLSLEQFF.

This clonotype occurred a few times. This chain uses TRBV4-1 with TRBJ1-4; D is unclear. Germline assignment: CDR1 MGHRA and CDR2 YSYEKL. V lost 0 bases and J 5 bases, leaving 10 bases between the germline ends. The CDR3 loop spans 15 amino acids. The CDR3 here is CASSQDRGPNEKLFF. DNA of the CDR3: TGCGCCAGCAGCCAAGACCGCGGACCCAATGAAAAACTGTTTTTT.

Here the CDR3 reads CASSSLAGEQFF. Here the CDR3 DNA reads TGTGCCAGCAGCTCACTAGCAGGTGAGCAGTTCTTC. The chain couples TRBV27 to TRBJ2-1; TRBD2 is a possible D gene (6 bases). From germline, CDR1 is MNHEY and CDR2 SMNVEV (reference sequence). Trimming shortened V by 6 bases and J by 9 bases, and 12 bases separated the two germline ends. The CDR3 extends over 12 amino acids.

This clonotype was seen a handful of times. This chain joins TRBV6-5 and TRBJ2-5; possible D gene TRBD2, 5 bases. The germline V gene encodes CDR1 MNHEY and CDR2 SVGAGI. The length of the CDR3 is 15 residues. V lost 2 bases and J lost 0, with 10 bases in between. The DNA for the CDR3 is TGTGCCAGCAGTTACCACCTAGCAAACCAAGAGACCCAGTACTTC. Its protein is CASSYHLANQETQYF.

The chain has TRBV27 and TRBJ1-2, with D perhaps matching TRBD1 (6 bases). With 5 bases removed from V and 10 bases from J, the gap between germline ends came to 14 bases. The germline V gene encodes CDR1 MNHEY and CDR2 SMNVEV (reference sequence). This CDR3 region has 12 residues. CDR3 DNA: TGTGCCAGCAGTAAGAACAGGGATTCCTACACCTTC. It is translated as CASSKNRDSYTF.

This clonotype has just a few counts. A read error may produce the germline difference seen at one junction end. The rearrangement links TRBV7-2 to TRBJ1-6; 8 nucleotides agree with TRBD1. Germline values: CDR1 SGHTA, CDR2 FQGNSA. The length of the CDR3 is 11 residues. The CDR3 loop reads CASSEGQGLDF. The CDR3 DNA is TGTGCCAGCAGCGAAGGACAGGGTCTGGACTTT.

This clonotype has just a few counts. V usage is TRBV27 and J usage is TRBJ1-5; 8 nucleotides line up with TRBD1. Trimming took 7 bases from V and 4 from J; bases not matched to a gene: 6. Germline assignment: CDR1 MNHEY and CDR2 SMNVEV (reference sequence). The CDR3 has 14 residues. Here the CDR3 reads CASTADRGNQPQHF. CDR3 nucleotides: TGTGCCAGCACCGCCGACAGGGGTAATCAGCCCCAGCATTTT.

The CDR3 DNA reads as TGTGCCAGCAGGGGGGAAGGGGGTGGCTACACCTTC. Translation: CASRGEGGGYTF. The rearrangement joins TRBV27 to TRBJ1-2; maybe TRBD1 (6 bases). The CDR3 covers 12 residues. V lost 6 bases, J lost 7 bases, and 12 bases lay in between. Per the germline V gene, CDR1 is MNHEY and CDR2 is SMNVEV (reference sequence).

V gene TRBV7-6 combines with J gene TRBJ2-2; 7 bases fit TRBD1. The junction had 11 bases not matched to a gene; V was cut back by 5 bases and J by 2 bases. The CDR3 loop spans 17 amino acids. Germline V gene data show CDR1 as SGHVS and CDR2 as FNYEAQ. CDR3: CASSPFSSGGNTGELFF. Written as DNA, the CDR3 is TGTGCCAGCAGCCCCTTTTCCTCAGGGGGAAACACCGGGGAGCTGTTTTTT. Complete variable domain (other parts from reference TRBV7-6 and TRBJ2-2): GAGVSQSPRYKVTKRGQDVALRCDPISGHVSLYWYRQALGQGPEFLTYFNYEAQQDKSGLPNDRFSAERPEGSISTLTIQRTEQRDSAMYRCASSPFSSGGNTGELFFGEGSRLTVL.